One sample yielded the 18 T cell receptor beta chains listed below, sequenced in a study of patients and donors after allogeneic stem cell transplantation. TCRdb re-derived calls from the RT-PCR reads in MiXCR, one entry per CDR3 protein. The sample lists roughly 200,000 distinct CDR3 sequences, 35% to 45% occurring once. Sequencing input: blood, either unsorted or a sorted T cell fraction (not recorded which). The origin of the receptors is a human donor who was either an allogeneic HSCT recipient or a stem cell or donor lymphocyte infusion donor (not recorded which). It is not recorded whose cells these are; they may come from a transplant donor.

The V and J genes are TRBV27 and TRBJ2-5, with a weak D call TRBD1 (5 bases). Germline V gives CDR1 MNHEY, CDR2 SMNVEV (reference sequence). CDR3 length equals 15 residues. Trimming removed 2 bases from V and 3 bases from J, with 13 bases in between. As DNA, the CDR3 is TGTGCCAGCAGTTTAGTACAGGCGCCAAAAGAGACCCAGTACTTC. Translated: CASSLVQAPKETQYF.

This clonotype was counted a few times. This chain links TRBV12-3 or TRBV12-4 with TRBJ1-1; D remains ambiguous. The CDR3 loop spans 11 amino acids. The ends were cut back, 2 bases at V and 11 bases at J, with 9 bases in the middle. The CDR3 nucleotides read TGTGCCAGCAGTTTATTAGGGAACGCTTTCTTT. It yields the protein CASSLLGNAFF.

This chain joins TRBV20-1 and TRBJ2-7; TRBD1 matches 8 bases. Germline CDR1 and CDR2: DFQATT and SNEGSKA (reference sequence). V shed 5 bases, J shed 3 bases, and the junction held 9 bases outside the gene matches. CDR3 length: 14 residues. CDR3 loop: CSAFPGQEIYEQYF. The CDR3 nucleotides read TGCAGTGCTTTTCCGGGACAGGAGATCTACGAGCAGTACTTC.

This clonotype has just a few counts. The rearrangement uses TRBV12-3 or TRBV12-4 and TRBJ1-1; 8 bases agree with TRBD1. The V and J ends lost 1 base and 5 bases, in that order; junction bases with no gene match: 6. The CDR3 totals 15 residues. This CDR3 is CASSLGTGRGTEAFF. CDR3 nucleotide sequence: TGTGCCAGCAGTTTAGGGACAGGGAGAGGAACTGAAGCTTTCTTT.

The chain carries TRBV6-2 or TRBV6-3 and TRBJ1-2; 10 bases are a match to TRBD1. Looked up from germline, CDR1 is MNHEY and CDR2 is SVGEGT. The V and J ends lost 6 bases and 6 bases, in that order; junction bases with no gene match: 16. This CDR3 is 17 amino acids long. The DNA for the CDR3 is TGTGCCAGCAGCAACCACTTCCTCGAGGACAGGGGGAATGGCTACACCTTC. It specifies CASSNHFLEDRGNGYTF.

This clonotype was recorded a few times. The J gene is TRBJ2-2, the V gene TRBV6-2 or TRBV6-3, with a possible D match to TRBD2 (5 bases). The CDR3 runs 14 residues. Germline V gene data show CDR1 as MNHEY and CDR2 as SVGEGT. Trimming removed 1 base at V and 6 bases at J, with 9 bases between. CDR3 sequence: CASSYFGEAGELFF. CDR3 DNA sequence: TGTGCCAGCAGTTACTTCGGGGAAGCCGGGGAGCTGTTTTTT.

Turning to this clonotype: This CDR3 fails to terminate in the conserved phenylalanine or tryptophan, so it likely reflects a read error. The chain couples TRBV5-1 to TRBJ2-7, with 7 positions matching TRBD1. The J segment lost 6 bases and the V segment lost 4 bases, leaving 4 bases of the junction unmatched. CDR3 size: 12 residues. Germline values: CDR1 SGHRS, CDR2 YFSETQ. The CDR3 reads CASSRQGGEQYY. The DNA for the CDR3 is TGCGCCAGCAGCAGACAGGGCGGCGAGCAGTACTAC.

The V gene is TRBV11-2, the J gene TRBJ2-2; weak D call: TRBD1 (7 bases). Germline values: CDR1 SGHAT, CDR2 FQNNGV. The CDR3 sequence is 15 residues long. V dropped 6 bases and J dropped 9 bases, with 20 bases sitting between them. This chain's CDR3 is CASSPQGGRIRELFF. In nucleotides, the CDR3 is TGTGCCAGCAGTCCCCAGGGGGGACGCATACGGGAGCTGTTTTTT.

This clonotype showed up just a few times. V and J are TRBV7-2 and TRBJ1-6, with 8 bases fitting TRBD1. The CDR3 consists of 15 residues. From germline, CDR1 is SGHTA and CDR2 FQGNSA. After removal of 2 bases from V and 9 bases from J, the junction contained 6 bases not matched to a gene. The CDR3 spells CASSLTGGGPSPLHF. DNA for the CDR3: TGTGCCAGCAGCTTAACAGGGGGAGGGCCTTCACCCCTCCACTTT.

The chain is built from TRBV5-1 and TRBJ1-4, with 9 positions matching TRBD1. CDR3 length equals 15 residues. Trimming removed 1 base from V and 8 bases from J; junction bases left unmatched: 6. The V gene's germline CDR1 is SGHRS and CDR2 YFSETQ. The CDR3 spells CASSLMDRGWEKLFF. The CDR3 region has the DNA TGCGCCAGCAGCTTGATGGACAGGGGTTGGGAAAAACTGTTTTTT.

The chain is built from TRBV5-1 and TRBJ1-2, with 7 bases that match TRBD1. CDR3 length equals 12 residues. V lost 3 bases and J lost 9; bases outside the gene matches: 5. CDR1 is SGHRS and CDR2 is YFSETQ in the germline V gene. The CDR3 reads CASSSGQFSYTF. CDR3 coding DNA: TGCGCCAGCAGCTCGGGACAGTTCAGCTACACCTTC. Complete variable domain (other parts from reference TRBV5-1 and TRBJ1-2): KAGVTQTPRYLIKTRGQQVTLSCSPISGHRSVSWYQQTPGQGLQFLFEYFSETQRNKGNFPGRFSGRQFSNSRSEMNVSTLELGDSALYLCASSSGQFSYTFGSGTRLTVV.

The J gene is TRBJ2-1, the V gene TRBV12-3 or TRBV12-4; no clear D. V lost 6 bases, J lost 9 bases, and 12 bases lay in between. The CDR3 runs to 12 residues. The CDR3 DNA sequence: TGTGCCAGCAGGCCCACCTGGGGTGAGCAGTTCTTC. Its translation: CASRPTWGEQFF.

This clonotype occurred a few times. This rearrangement joins TRBV29-1 to TRBJ1-1; TRBD1 matches at 7 bases. The CDR3 totals 13 residues. Germline V lookup: CDR1 SQVTM, CDR2 ANQGSEA. Trimming took 6 bases from V and 4 from J; bases not matched to a gene: 8. The DNA for the CDR3 is TGCAGCGTCTCCCGACAGGGAGGCACTGAAGCTTTCTTT. It codes for CSVSRQGGTEAFF.

V is TRBV6-1 and J is TRBJ1-6; D not certain. Germline assignment: CDR1 MNHNS and CDR2 SASEGT. The CDR3 loop spans 15 amino acids. The ends were cut back, 5 bases at V and 7 bases at J, with 15 bases in the middle. CDR3 DNA sequence: TGTGCCAGCAGTCCGAGGGTACATATCAATTCACCCCTCCACTTT. It codes for CASSPRVHINSPLHF.

V gene TRBV7-9 combines with J gene TRBJ1-3; unclear D gene. Between the trimmed V and J ends, which lost 6 bases and 0 bases, there was a span of 6 bases. Germline lookup yields CDR1 SEHNR and CDR2 FQNEAQ (reference sequence). The CDR3 totals 13 residues. CDR3 protein: CASRPSSGNTIYF. The CDR3 region has the DNA TGTGCCAGCAGACCAAGCTCTGGAAACACCATATATTTT.

This clonotype has just one count. V gene TRBV18 combines with J gene TRBJ1-5, with a weak D call TRBD1 (5 bases). This CDR3 region has 13 residues. Trimming removed 5 bases from V and 5 bases from J, with 10 bases in between. The germline gives CDR1 KGHSH, CDR2 LQKENI. CDR3 region: CASSGGTDQPQHF. CDR3 in DNA: TGTGCCAGCTCAGGGGGTACCGATCAGCCCCAGCATTTT.

This clonotype was detected a few times. The chain is built from TRBV12-3 or TRBV12-4 and TRBJ1-5, with D perhaps TRBD1 (5 bases). V lost 5 bases and J 16 bases, leaving 21 bases between the germline ends. There are 13 residues in the CDR3. CDR3 DNA: TGTGCCAGCAGTCTTAACCCAGGGACTCCCCTACATTTT. Residues: CASSLNPGTPLHF.

This chain links TRBV28 with TRBJ1-5; no firm D call. Germline loops: CDR1 MDHEN, CDR2 SYDVKM. V was clipped by 7 bases and J by 2 bases, with 15 bases between them. CDR3 length equals 15 residues. CDR3 DNA: TGTGCCAGCAATGAATTGACATTCGGCAATCAGCCCCAGCATTTT. This codes for CASNELTFGNQPQHF.